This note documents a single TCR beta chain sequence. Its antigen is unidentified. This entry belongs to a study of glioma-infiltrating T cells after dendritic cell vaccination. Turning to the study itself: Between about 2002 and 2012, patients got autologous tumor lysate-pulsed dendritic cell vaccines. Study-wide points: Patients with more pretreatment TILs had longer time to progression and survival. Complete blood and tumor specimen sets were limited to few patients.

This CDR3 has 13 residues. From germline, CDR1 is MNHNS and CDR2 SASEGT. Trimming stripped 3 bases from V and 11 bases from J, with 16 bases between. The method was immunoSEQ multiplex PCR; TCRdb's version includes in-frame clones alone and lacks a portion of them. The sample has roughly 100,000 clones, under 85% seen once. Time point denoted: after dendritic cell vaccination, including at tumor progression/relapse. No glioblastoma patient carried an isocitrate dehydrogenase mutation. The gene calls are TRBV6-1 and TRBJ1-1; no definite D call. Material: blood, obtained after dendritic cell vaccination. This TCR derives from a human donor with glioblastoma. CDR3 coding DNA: TGTGCCAGCAGTGAGGCTTGGGAGGGTTATGCTTTCTTT. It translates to CASSEAWEGYAFF.